What follows are 9 T cell receptor beta chains derived from one specimen sequenced in a study of T cell repertoires in cytomegalovirus infection. TCRdb analysed the reads with MiXCR anew, one entry per CDR3 protein. This table holds about 740,000 distinct CDR3 sequences, about 40% found once. Sample: PBMCs. These receptors were collected from a human donor in good health (CMV status not recorded). Some clones in this sample may be carry-over from other donors' samples.

In this sample, this clonotype turned up a few times. The DNA for the CDR3 is TGTGCCAGCAGCCATACCCCGGGGGTCGAGCAGTACTTC. Residues: CASSHTPGVEQYF. The chain has TRBV7-8 and TRBJ2-7; D possibly corresponds to TRBD2 (6 bases). Germline-derived CDR1 and CDR2 are SGHVS and FQNEAQ. The V end lost 5 bases, the J end lost 6 bases, and 14 bases lay between the germline ends. This CDR3 contains 13 residues.

This chain joins TRBV15 and TRBJ1-5; 7 bases are shared with TRBD1. Per the germline V gene, CDR1 is LNHNV and CDR2 is YYDKDF (reference sequence). This CDR3 comprises 16 residues. V trimming: 1 base; J trimming: 0 bases; junction bases outside the gene matches: 3. CDR3 protein: CATSRGTGDSNQPQHF. CDR3 nucleotides: TGTGCCACCAGCAGAGGAACAGGGGATAGCAATCAGCCCCAGCATTTT.

The sample holds many counts of this clonotype. The chain carries TRBV5-4 and TRBJ1-2; a possible D gene is TRBD1 (6 bases). The CDR3 length is 17 residues. V gave up 4 bases and J gave up 6 bases, with 25 bases separating them. The germline gives CDR1 SGHNT, CDR2 YYREEE (reference sequence). CDR3 amino acids: CASSPPATGHLLNGYTF. CDR3 coding DNA: TGTGCCAGCAGCCCTCCCGCGACAGGCCATCTTTTAAATGGCTACACCTTC.

The CDR3 DNA reads TGTGCCAGCAGCCCCCTCCTGGCAGGGGGCTACGAGCAGTACTTC. Translated, it gives CASSPLLAGGYEQYF. J is TRBJ2-7 and V is TRBV7-8; 7 bases fit TRBD1. The V gene end was trimmed by 5 bases and the J gene end by 3 bases; junction bases not matched to a gene: 10. CDR1 is SGHVS and CDR2 is FQNEAQ in the germline V gene. This CDR3 is built from 15 residues.

The chain joins TRBV5-1 to TRBJ2-6; D uncertain. The germline gives CDR1 SGHRS, CDR2 YFSETQ. This CDR3 comprises 15 residues. Trimming took off 0 bases at V and 3 bases at J, with 7 bases between the two ends. The CDR3 DNA follows: TGCGCCAGCAGCTTGGTACCCCATGGGGCCAACGTCCTGACTTTC. This gives the protein CASSLVPHGANVLTF. The variable domain in full, with the rest retrieved from reference TRBV5-1 and TRBJ2-6, is KAGVTQTPRYLIKTRGQQVTLSCSPISGHRSVSWYQQTPGQGLQFLFEYFSETQRNKGNFPGRFSGRQFSNSRSEMNVSTLELGDSALYLCASSLVPHGANVLTFGAGSRLTVL.

The V and J genes are TRBV5-6 and TRBJ2-5; no reliable D call. CDR1 is SGHDT and CDR2 is YYEEEE in the germline V gene. V was pared by 3 bases and J by 2 bases, with 14 bases between. This CDR3 has 15 amino acids. The DNA for the CDR3 is TGTGCCAGCAGCTCTATTGGGCTGATTCAAGAGACCCAGTACTTC. This encodes CASSSIGLIQETQYF.

V gene TRBV28 combines with J gene TRBJ2-2, with TRBD2 matching 9 bases. This CDR3 has 15 residues. Losses at the gene ends were 3 bases for V and 6 bases for J; bases not matched to a gene: 5. Germline loops: CDR1 MDHEN, CDR2 SYDVKM. This CDR3 reads CASSFFQRGAGELFF. Written as DNA, the CDR3 is TGTGCCAGCAGTTTCTTCCAGCGGGGGGCCGGGGAGCTGTTTTTT.

This clonotype was found a few times. In DNA form, the CDR3 reads TGTGCCAGCAGCCAATCCTCGGGCGTACTCGGGAGCTATGGCTACACCTTC. Its protein is CASSQSSGVLGSYGYTF. This sequence joins TRBV12-3 or TRBV12-4 and TRBJ1-2; no clear D gene. V lost 6 bases, J lost 4 bases, and 24 bases lay in between. CDR3 length: 17 residues.

V gene TRBV5-1 combines with J gene TRBJ1-6, with D maybe TRBD1 (5 bases). The germline V gene encodes CDR1 SGHRS and CDR2 YFSETQ. CDR3 length equals 13 residues. V was pared by 6 bases and J by 6 bases, with 10 bases between. The CDR3: CASTPGGNSPLHF. The DNA of the CDR3 is TGCGCCAGCACACCCGGGGGTAATTCACCCCTCCACTTT.